The source of this T cell receptor beta chain is a study of CXCR3-negative and CXCR3-positive naive CD8 T cells. Measured by frequency, this clonotype is medium-sized (0.01 to 0.1%). The length of the CDR3 is 15 residues. The V gene's germline CDR1 is LGHDT and CDR2 YNNKEL (reference sequence). The libraries of TRB cDNA were prepared using 5' RACE with UMI labels. TCRdb reprocessed the 5' RACE reads and reports one entry per CDR3 protein, with no DNA. The sample data list approximately 6,700 distinct CDR3 sequences. The rearrangement uses TRBV3-1 and TRBJ1-5. Sequencing was performed on naive CXCR3- CD8+ T cells from blood. Subset in this sample: CD45RO-CCR7+CD27+CD95- naive CD8+ T cells lacking CXCR3 (TNR3-). This clonotype originated in a human donor in good health. Some clones in this sample may be carry-over from other donors' samples. The CDR3 sequence: CASSQSLDSNQPQHF.